The T cell receptor (beta chain) described here comes from a study of blood T cell repertoires in COVID-19. TCRdb's copy holds only in-frame clones and misses some; the assay was immunoSEQ multiplex PCR. The repertoire has about 400,000 clones, around 87% of them found once; the top ten carry less than 3.5%. V shed 1 base, J shed 2 bases, and the junction held 4 bases outside the gene matches. The CDR3 contains 15 residues. Germline assignment: CDR1 MNHNS and CDR2 SASEGT. What was sequenced was peripheral blood. This chain uses TRBV6-1 with TRBJ1-2; TRBD1 agrees at 7 bases. The receptor's source is a human donor in a cohort sampled during active COVID-19. CDR3 in DNA: TGTGCCAGCAGTGAAGGGACAGGCGACAACTATGGCTACACCTTC. The encoded protein is CASSEGTGDNYGYTF.